A single sample gave rise to the 25 T cell receptor beta chains below, sequenced in a study of blood T cell repertoires in COVID-19. Profiling relied on immunoSEQ multiplex PCR, and the TCRdb table lists in-frame clones only, not all of them. The data hold tens of thousands of clones, with roughly 84% observed a single time. Sequencing input: peripheral blood. All receptors come from a woman aged 55-69 years with acute or convalescent COVID-19.

CDR3 protein: CSVGVVETQYF. CDR3 nucleotides: TGCAGCGTTGGTGTAGTGGAGACCCAGTACTTC. The rearrangement uses TRBV29-1 and TRBJ2-5; no clear D gene. V lost 4 bases and J lost 5, with 8 bases in between. The CDR3 loop spans 11 amino acids. Germline CDR1 SQVTM, CDR2 ANQGSEA. Supplemented by reference TRBV29-1 and TRBJ2-5, the full variable domain reads SAVISQKPSRDICQRGTSLTIQCQVDSQVTMMFWYRQQPGQSLTLIATANQGSEATYESGFVIDKFPISRPNLTFSTLTVSNMSPEDSSIYLCSVGVVETQYFGPGTRLLVL.

The CDR3 DNA is TGTGCCAGCACCAGAGGAGGGGCGGGAGGAGATACGCAGTATTTT. Amino acid sequence: CASTRGGAGGDTQYF. The chain recombines TRBV6-5 with TRBJ2-3; 8 bases match TRBD2. Germline assignment: CDR1 MNHEY and CDR2 SVGAGI. V lost 7 bases to trimming and J lost 5 bases; unmatched junction nucleotides: 11. The CDR3 is 15 amino acids.

The chain employs TRBV12-3 or TRBV12-4 and TRBJ1-2; 7 bases fit TRBD1. Trimming took 7 bases from V and 2 from J; bases not matched to a gene: 4. The CDR3 is 13 residues long. DNA for the CDR3: TGTGCCAGCAACCCGGGACAGAACTATGGCTACACCTTC. Protein sequence: CASNPGQNYGYTF.

The V call is TRBV2, the J call TRBJ1-5; maybe TRBD1 (6 bases). CDR1 is SNHLY, CDR2 FYNNEI, per germline. This CDR3 contains 16 residues. Trimming cost V 6 bases and J 6 bases, with 21 bases left between them. Here the CDR3 DNA reads TGTGCCAGCAGCGGAACCCGAGGGGGGGTTGGTCAGCCCCAGCATTTT. Its translation is CASSGTRGGVGQPQHF.

The chain links TRBV10-3 to TRBJ2-3, with D possibly TRBD1 on 5 matching bases. Germline values: CDR1 ENHRY, CDR2 SYGVKD. The length of the CDR3 is 12 residues. The ends were cut back, 8 bases at V and 5 bases at J, with 11 bases in the middle. CDR3 residues: CAIQGGGDTQYF. CDR3 coding DNA: TGTGCCATCCAGGGTGGCGGAGATACGCAGTATTTT.

This chain connects TRBV12-3 or TRBV12-4 to TRBJ2-7; maybe TRBD1 (5 bases). The CDR3 runs 13 residues. V lost 1 base, J lost 6 bases, and 10 bases lay in between. CDR3 in amino acids: CASSLVSGAEQYF. CDR3 nucleotides: TGTGCCAGCAGTTTAGTGAGTGGGGCCGAGCAGTACTTC.

The V gene is TRBV9, the J gene TRBJ1-2; D is ambiguous. The CDR3 has 15 amino acids. Germline V gives CDR1 SGDLS, CDR2 YYNGEE. V was cut by 1 base and J by 8 bases, with 18 bases left in between. The CDR3, as DNA: TGTGCCAGCAGCGTATCGGGCGGCGGTTCGGGAGGCTACACCTTC. As protein: CASSVSGGGSGGYTF.

The chain employs TRBV6-5 and TRBJ1-1; the match to TRBD1 covers 8 bases. J gave up 2 bases and V 5 bases, and 7 bases lay outside the gene matches. From germline, CDR1 is MNHEY and CDR2 SVGAGI. The CDR3 spans 15 residues. The CDR3 region is CASSPTTGVNTEAFF. As DNA, the CDR3 is TGTGCCAGCAGTCCCACGACAGGGGTAAACACTGAAGCTTTCTTT.

J is TRBJ2-3 and V is TRBV6-5; perhaps TRBD2 as D (7 bases). The CDR3 spans 14 residues. V lost 7 bases, J lost 6 bases, and 17 bases lay in between. Looked up from germline, CDR1 is MNHEY and CDR2 is SVGAGI. The CDR3 loop is CASKWGGRGDTQYF. For the CDR3, the DNA is TGTGCCAGCAAGTGGGGGGGCCGCGGGGATACGCAGTATTTT.

The chain has TRBV2 and TRBJ1-4; D is unclear. Germline loops: CDR1 SNHLY, CDR2 FYNNEI. The CDR3 has 13 amino acids. Trimming shortened V by 6 bases and J by 7 bases, and 12 bases separated the two germline ends. The CDR3 coding sequence is TGTGCCAGCAGGCCGGGAGAGGCTGAAAAACTGTTTTTT. Its protein is CASRPGEAEKLFF.

This clone has just one count. The CDR3 DNA sequence: TGTGCCACCAGTGACCCCCGGGACAGCCGCAATGAGCAGTTCTTC. Translating gives CATSDPRDSRNEQFF. The gene calls are TRBV24-1 and TRBJ2-1; 7 positions agree with TRBD1. The trim removed 4 bases at V and 6 bases at J, leaving 8 bases unmatched. The germline V gene encodes CDR1 KGHDR and CDR2 SFDVKD. The CDR3 contains 15 residues.

J is TRBJ1-1 and V is TRBV25-1; a weak D match, TRBD1 (6 bases). Trimming took 6 bases from V and 7 from J, leaving 9 bases between them. This CDR3 has 11 residues. Looked up from germline, CDR1 is MGHDK and CDR2 is SYGVNS. DNA for the CDR3: TGTGCCAGCAGATACAGGGATGAAGCTTTCTTT. Translation gives CASRYRDEAFF.

The J gene is TRBJ1-3, the V gene TRBV30, with D unresolved. The V end lost 2 bases, the J end lost 0 bases, and 8 bases lay between the germline ends. The CDR3 covers 14 residues. The germline V gene has CDR1 GTSNPN and CDR2 SVGIG (reference sequence). As DNA, the CDR3 is TGTGCCTGGAGTTCTCTCCTCTCTGGAAACACCATATATTTT. Its translation is CAWSSLLSGNTIYF.

This clone appeared a few times. This chain links TRBV6-5 with TRBJ1-2; perhaps TRBD1 as D (6 bases). The CDR3 runs 14 residues. Germline loops: CDR1 MNHEY, CDR2 SVGAGI. Trimming took off 5 bases at V and 4 bases at J, with 14 bases between the two ends. CDR3 DNA: TGTGCCAGCAGTATTCAGGGGAACGCCTATGGCTACACCTTC. Its protein is CASSIQGNAYGYTF.

This clone was observed a few times. The genes are TRBV12-3 or TRBV12-4 and TRBJ1-1; D may be TRBD1 (5 bases). This CDR3 is built from 12 residues. V was pared by 2 bases and J by 11 bases, with 12 bases between. The CDR3 DNA reads TGTGCCAGCAGTTTACATATGGGGCAGGCTTTCTTT. As protein: CASSLHMGQAFF.

The V gene is TRBV5-1, the J gene TRBJ1-1; TRBD1 matches at 11 bases. CDR1 SGHRS and CDR2 YFSETQ come from the germline V gene. The CDR3 runs 17 residues. After removal of 5 bases from V and 5 bases from J, the junction contained 14 bases not matched to a gene. In DNA, the CDR3 is TGCGCCAGCAGACCGGACAGGGGGCAAGTGGGAAGTACTGAAGCTTTCTTT. This codes for CASRPDRGQVGSTEAFF.

This clone was observed a handful of times. The rearrangement uses TRBV5-1 and TRBJ2-7; 9 positions match TRBD1. The CDR3 extends over 15 amino acids. V was pared by 0 bases and J by 2 bases, with 3 bases of the junction left unmatched. Germline CDR1 SGHRS, CDR2 YFSETQ. The CDR3 loop is CASSLDGTGPYEQYF. The CDR3 DNA follows: TGCGCCAGCAGCTTGGACGGGACAGGGCCCTACGAGCAGTACTTC.

This sequence joins TRBV19 and TRBJ2-3; a weak D match, TRBD2 (6 bases). CDR3 length: 16 amino acids. Trimming stripped 3 bases from V and 1 base from J, with 14 bases between. Germline assignment: CDR1 LNHDA and CDR2 SQIVND (reference sequence). The CDR3 DNA reads as TGTGCCAGTAGTATCGGTCCGGGGGTCGGCACAGATACGCAGTATTTT. Translation gives CASSIGPGVGTDTQYF.

This chain connects TRBV9 to TRBJ2-1; D unresolved. The germline CDR1 and CDR2 sequences are SGDLS and YYNGEE. The germline V and J ends were trimmed by 2 bases and 0 bases, with 9 bases remaining between them. The CDR3 is made up of 15 amino acids. CDR3 loop: CASSVSVSSYNEQFF. CDR3 coding DNA: TGTGCCAGCAGCGTTTCTGTCAGCTCCTACAATGAGCAGTTCTTC.

This CDR3 reads CASSLAADSGGSYEQYF. Here the CDR3 DNA reads TGCGCCAGCAGCTTGGCGGCGGATAGCGGGGGGTCCTACGAGCAGTACTTC. The chain links TRBV5-1 to TRBJ2-7; 10 nucleotides agree with TRBD2. The V and J ends lost 0 bases and 1 base, in that order; junction bases with no gene match: 7. The CDR3 loop spans 17 amino acids. CDR1 SGHRS and CDR2 YFSETQ come from the germline V gene.

The V call is TRBV5-4, the J call TRBJ1-1, with no clear D. Trimming stripped 0 bases from V and 1 base from J, with 10 bases between. The CDR3 length is 15 residues. Germline CDR1 SGHNT, CDR2 YYREEE (reference sequence). This chain's CDR3 is CASSLAGNRNTEAFF. In nucleotides, the CDR3 is TGTGCCAGCAGCTTGGCCGGGAACAGGAACACTGAAGCTTTCTTT. The full variable domain, in which reference TRBV5-4 and TRBJ1-1 provide the parts outside the CDR3, is ETGVTQSPTHLIKTRGQQVTLRCSSQSGHNTVSWYQQALGQGPQFIFQYYREEENGRGNFPPRFSGLQFPNYSSELNVNALELDDSALYLCASSLAGNRNTEAFFGQGTRLTVV.

This CDR3 reads CASSQALAGGEQFF. The DNA of the CDR3 is TGTGCCAGCAGCCAAGCACTAGCGGGGGGTGAGCAGTTCTTC. This chain links TRBV3-1 (or the pseudogene TRBV3-2) with TRBJ2-1; 12 positions match TRBD2. The germline V gene has CDR1 LGHDT and CDR2 YNNKEL (reference sequence). The CDR3 has 14 residues. V lost 1 base and J lost 9; bases outside the gene matches: 1.

This sequence joins TRBV2 and TRBJ2-3; 9 bases line up with TRBD1. With V trimmed by 6 bases and J by 0 bases, 7 bases remained unmatched. The CDR3 runs 16 residues. The germline V gene encodes CDR1 SNHLY and CDR2 FYNNEI. CDR3 region: CASRALQGASTDTQYF. CDR3 nucleotide sequence: TGTGCCAGCAGAGCACTACAGGGGGCCAGCACAGATACGCAGTATTTT.

The V gene is TRBV30, the J gene TRBJ1-2; 11 positions agree with TRBD1. Germline-derived CDR1 and CDR2 are GTSNPN and SVGIG (reference sequence). Unmatched junction bases numbered 15, after V lost 2 bases and J lost 1 base. The CDR3 sequence is 19 residues long. DNA of the CDR3: TGTGCCTGGAGTCCACCTCCGGGACAGGGGGTGAAGGGTAACTATGGCTACACCTTC. Protein product: CAWSPPPGQGVKGNYGYTF.

A single count supports this clone. The J gene is TRBJ2-2, the V gene TRBV5-5, with 10 bases identical to TRBD2. Germline CDR1 reads SGHKS; CDR2 reads YYEKEE (reference sequence). The V gene end was trimmed by 4 bases and the J gene end by 4 bases; junction bases not matched to a gene: 4. There are 15 residues in the CDR3. CDR3 in amino acids: CASSLLAGFTGELFF. For the CDR3, the DNA is TGTGCCAGCAGCCTACTAGCGGGGTTCACCGGGGAGCTGTTTTTT.